The T cell receptor beta chain described here comes from a study of tumor-infiltrating lymphocytes in localized non-small cell lung cancer. Study outcomes and limitations: Not all patients were TCR sequenced, owing to tissue quantity. Technical variation could not be separated from intratumor heterogeneity here.

Within the sample, this clone is medium-sized. Its target is not known. Using immunoSEQ multiplex PCR, the repertoire was profiled, and TCRdb retains in-frame clones only, with some absent. The sample lists more than 20,000 clones; just under 75% were seen once. The origin of this receptor is a human donor with non-small cell lung cancer. What was sequenced was lung tumor tissue.

The CDR3 DNA is TGTGCCAGCTTGTCACGGGACAGCCAGTGGGAGACCCAGTACTTC. Its translation is CASLSRDSQWETQYF. The chain couples TRBV7-9 to TRBJ2-5; 7 bases align to TRBD1. Germline V gene sequence: CDR1 SEHNR, CDR2 FQNEAQ (reference sequence). The trim removed 8 bases at V and 5 bases at J, leaving 14 bases unmatched. CDR3 length: 15 residues. The full variable domain, rest sourced from reference TRBV7-9 and TRBJ2-5, is DTGVSQNPRHKITKRGQNVTFRCDPISEHNRLYWYRQTLGQGPEFLTYFQNEAQLEKSRLLSDRFSAERPKGSFSTLEIQRTEQGDSAMYLCASLSRDSQWETQYFGPGTRLLVL.